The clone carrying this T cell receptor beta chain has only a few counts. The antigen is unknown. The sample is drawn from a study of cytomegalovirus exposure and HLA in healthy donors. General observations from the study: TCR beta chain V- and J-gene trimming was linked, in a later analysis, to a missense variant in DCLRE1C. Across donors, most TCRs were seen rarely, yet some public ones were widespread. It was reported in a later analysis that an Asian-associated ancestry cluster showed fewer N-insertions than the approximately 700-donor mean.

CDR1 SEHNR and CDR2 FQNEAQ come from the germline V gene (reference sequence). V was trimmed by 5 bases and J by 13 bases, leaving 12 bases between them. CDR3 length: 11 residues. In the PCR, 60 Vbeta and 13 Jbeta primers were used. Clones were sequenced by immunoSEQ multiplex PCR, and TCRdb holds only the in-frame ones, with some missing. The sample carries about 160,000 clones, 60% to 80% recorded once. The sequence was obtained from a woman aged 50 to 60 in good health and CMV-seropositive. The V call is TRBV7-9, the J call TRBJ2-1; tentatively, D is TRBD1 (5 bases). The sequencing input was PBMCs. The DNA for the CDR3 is TGTGCCAGCAGCGCATTTAGGGGTCAGTTCTTC. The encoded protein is CASSAFRGQFF.